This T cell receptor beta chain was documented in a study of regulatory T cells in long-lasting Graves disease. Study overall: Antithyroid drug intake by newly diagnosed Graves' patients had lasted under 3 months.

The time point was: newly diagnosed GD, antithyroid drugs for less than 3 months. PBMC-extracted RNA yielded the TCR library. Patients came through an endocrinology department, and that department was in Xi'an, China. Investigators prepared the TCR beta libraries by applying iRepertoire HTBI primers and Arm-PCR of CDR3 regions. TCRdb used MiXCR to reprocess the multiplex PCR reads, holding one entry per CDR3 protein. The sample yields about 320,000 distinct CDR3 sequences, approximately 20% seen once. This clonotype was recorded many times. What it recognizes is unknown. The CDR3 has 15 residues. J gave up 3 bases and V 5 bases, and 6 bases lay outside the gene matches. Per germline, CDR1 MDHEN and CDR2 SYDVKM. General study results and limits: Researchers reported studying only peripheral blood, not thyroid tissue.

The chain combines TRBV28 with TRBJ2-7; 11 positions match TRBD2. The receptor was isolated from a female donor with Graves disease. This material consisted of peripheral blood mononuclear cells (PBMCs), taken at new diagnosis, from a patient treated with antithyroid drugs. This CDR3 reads CASSGTSGPFYEQYF. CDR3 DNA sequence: TGTGCCAGCAGTGGGACTAGCGGACCCTTCTACGAGCAGTACTTC.